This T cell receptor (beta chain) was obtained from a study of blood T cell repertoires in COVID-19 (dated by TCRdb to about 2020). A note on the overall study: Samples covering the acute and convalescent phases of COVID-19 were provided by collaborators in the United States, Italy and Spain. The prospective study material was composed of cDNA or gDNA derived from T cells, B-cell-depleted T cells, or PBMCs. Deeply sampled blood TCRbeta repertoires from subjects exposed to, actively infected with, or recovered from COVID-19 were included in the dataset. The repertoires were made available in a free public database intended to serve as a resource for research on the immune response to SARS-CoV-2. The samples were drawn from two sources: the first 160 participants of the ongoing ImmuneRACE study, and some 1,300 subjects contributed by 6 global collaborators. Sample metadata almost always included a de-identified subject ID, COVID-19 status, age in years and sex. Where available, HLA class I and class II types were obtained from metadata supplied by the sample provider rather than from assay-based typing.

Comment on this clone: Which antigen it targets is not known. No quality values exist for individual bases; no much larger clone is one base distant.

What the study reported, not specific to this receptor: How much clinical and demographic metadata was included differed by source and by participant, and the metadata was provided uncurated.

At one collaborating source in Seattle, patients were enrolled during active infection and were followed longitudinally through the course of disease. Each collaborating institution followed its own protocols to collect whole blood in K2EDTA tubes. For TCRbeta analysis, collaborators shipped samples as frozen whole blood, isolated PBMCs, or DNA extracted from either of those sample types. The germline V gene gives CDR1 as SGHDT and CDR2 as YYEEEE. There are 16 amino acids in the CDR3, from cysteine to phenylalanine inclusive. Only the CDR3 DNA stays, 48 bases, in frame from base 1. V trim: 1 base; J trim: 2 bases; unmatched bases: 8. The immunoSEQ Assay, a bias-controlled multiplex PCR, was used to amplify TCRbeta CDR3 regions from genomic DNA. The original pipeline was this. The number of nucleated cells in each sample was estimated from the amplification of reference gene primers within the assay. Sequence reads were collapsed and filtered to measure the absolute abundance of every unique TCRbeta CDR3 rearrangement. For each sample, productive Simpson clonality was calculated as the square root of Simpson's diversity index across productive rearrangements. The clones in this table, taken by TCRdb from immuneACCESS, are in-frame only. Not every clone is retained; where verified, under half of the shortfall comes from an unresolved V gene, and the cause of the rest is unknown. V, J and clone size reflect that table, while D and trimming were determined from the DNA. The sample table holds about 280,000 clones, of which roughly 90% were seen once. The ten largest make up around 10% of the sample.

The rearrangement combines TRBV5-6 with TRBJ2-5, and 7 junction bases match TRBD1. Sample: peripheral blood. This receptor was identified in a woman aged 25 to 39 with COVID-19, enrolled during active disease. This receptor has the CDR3 CASSLLARGSQETQYF. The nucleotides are TGTGCCAGCAGCTTGTTGGCCAGGGGGTCTCAAGAGACCCAGTACTTC.